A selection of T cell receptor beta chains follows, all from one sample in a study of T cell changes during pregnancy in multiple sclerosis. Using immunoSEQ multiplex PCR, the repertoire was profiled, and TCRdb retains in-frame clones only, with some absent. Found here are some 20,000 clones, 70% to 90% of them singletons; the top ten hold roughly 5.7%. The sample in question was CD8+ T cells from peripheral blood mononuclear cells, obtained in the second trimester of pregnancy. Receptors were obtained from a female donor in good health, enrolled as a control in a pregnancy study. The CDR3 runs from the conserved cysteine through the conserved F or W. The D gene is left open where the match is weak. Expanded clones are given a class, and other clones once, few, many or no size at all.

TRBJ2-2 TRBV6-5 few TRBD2 CASTREAGVPGELFF TGTGCCAGCACCCGGGAGGCGGGGGTCCCCGGGGAGCTGTTTTTT
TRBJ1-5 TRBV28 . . CASSPRALGNQPQHF TGTGCCAGCAGTCCCCGCGCCCTGGGCAATCAGCCCCAGCATTTT
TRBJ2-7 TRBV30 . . CAWSAGTGYEQYF TGTGCCTGGAGCGCCGGGACTGGCTACGAGCAGTACTTC
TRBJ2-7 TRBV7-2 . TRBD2 CASSSASGSPYEQYF TGTGCCAGCAGCTCAGCAAGCGGGAGTCCCTACGAGCAGTACTTC
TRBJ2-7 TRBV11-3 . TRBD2 CASSNRPSGEQYF TGTGCCAGCAGCAACAGACCTAGCGGGGAGCAGTACTTC
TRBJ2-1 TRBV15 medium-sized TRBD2 CATSRAKKAGVNEQFF TGTGCCACCAGCAGAGCTAAGAAGGCGGGAGTGAATGAGCAGTTCTTC
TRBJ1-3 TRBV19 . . CASSGFSGNTIYF TGTGCCAGTAGTGGCTTCTCTGGAAACACCATATATTTT
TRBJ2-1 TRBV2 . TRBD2 CASLAGVSSYNEQFF TGTGCCAGCCTAGCGGGGGTCAGCTCCTACAATGAGCAGTTCTTC
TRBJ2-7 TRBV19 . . CASSILLDNPGSEQYF TGTGCCAGTAGTATACTTCTCGACAATCCGGGGAGCGAGCAGTACTTC
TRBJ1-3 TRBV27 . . CASSSSPLGDTIYF TGTGCCAGCAGTTCGAGCCCTTTAGGGGACACCATATATTTT
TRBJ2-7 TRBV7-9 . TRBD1 CASSSSRTGEVLYEQYF TGTGCCAGCAGCTCCTCTCGGACAGGCGAAGTTTTATACGAGCAGTACTTC
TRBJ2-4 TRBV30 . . CASRGAKNIQYF TGTGCCTCAAGGGGAGCCAAAAACATTCAGTACTTC
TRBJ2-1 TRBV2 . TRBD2 CASSLSGLAAYNEQFF TGTGCCAGCAGCCTAAGTGGACTAGCGGCCTACAATGAGCAGTTCTTC
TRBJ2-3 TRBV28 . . CASSLWGDPDTQYF TGTGCCAGCAGTTTATGGGGAGACCCAGATACGCAGTATTTT
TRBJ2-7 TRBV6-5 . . CASSSPSATPYEQYF TGTGCCAGCAGCTCTCCTAGCGCAACACCCTACGAGCAGTACTTC
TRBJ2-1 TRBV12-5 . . CASGASRAGSVYEQFF TGTGCTAGTGGTGCCTCCCGTGCCGGGAGCGTATATGAGCAGTTCTTC
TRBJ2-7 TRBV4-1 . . CASSPSNGEQYF TGCGCCAGCAGCCCTTCTAACGGGGAGCAGTACTTC
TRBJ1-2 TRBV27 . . CASSLAGIGYTF TGTGCCAGCAGTTTGGCAGGGATTGGCTACACCTTC
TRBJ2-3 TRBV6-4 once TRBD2 CASSGTSGRQDTQYF TGTGCCAGCAGTGGAACTAGCGGGAGACAGGATACGCAGTATTTT
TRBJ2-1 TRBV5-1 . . CASSLTSAGHSYNEQFF TGCGCCAGCAGCCTTACTTCAGCGGGACATTCCTACAATGAGCAGTTCTTC
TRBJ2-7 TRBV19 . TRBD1 CASSPAGGPYEQYF TGTGCCAGTAGTCCGGCAGGGGGCCCCTACGAGCAGTACTTC
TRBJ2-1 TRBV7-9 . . CASTPGSYNEQFF TGTGCCAGCACCCCCGGGTCCTACAATGAGCAGTTCTTC
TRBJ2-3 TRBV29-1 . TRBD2 CSVEDGTSGGADTQYF TGCAGCGTTGAAGACGGTACGAGCGGGGGGGCAGATACGCAGTATTTT
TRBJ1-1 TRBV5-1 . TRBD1 CASSPRQGEGTEAFF TGCGCCAGCAGCCCTAGACAGGGGGAAGGCACTGAAGCTTTCTTT
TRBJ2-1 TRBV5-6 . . CASKLVAHNEQFF TGTGCCAGCAAACTAGTAGCGCACAATGAGCAGTTCTTC
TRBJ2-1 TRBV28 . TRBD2 CASSPNLAGGPREQFF TGTGCCAGCAGCCCTAACCTAGCGGGGGGGCCCCGTGAGCAGTTCTTC
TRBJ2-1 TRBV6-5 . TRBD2 CASSYGLAGEYNEQFF TGTGCCAGCAGTTACGGACTAGCGGGGGAGTACAATGAGCAGTTCTTC